This TCR beta chain was documented in a study of HIV-infected patients and healthy controls. The study, taken as a whole, reports: In HIV-infected patients, the apparent post-therapy Gini index recovery did not replicate in size-matched data. HIV+ repertoires were severely depleted of MAIT alpha-chain CDR3s, unlike healthy controls. HIV-associated CDR3 frequencies dropped significantly during therapy; CMV-associated ones, mostly rising, changed nonsignificantly.

About 550 ng RNA was reverse transcribed with alpha and beta constant-region primers. Using multiplexing indices, alpha and beta chain libraries were generated apart by chain-specific third strand synthesis. Each molecule carried a 12-nucleotide identifier made of two joined random hexamers added before amplification. TCRdb itself ran the 5' RACE reads through MiXCR, one entry per CDR3 protein. The sample has 7,500 to 9,500 distinct CDR3 sequences; approximately 7.6% are singletons. The sample holds many counts of this clonotype. Antigen unknown. This CDR3 comprises 14 residues. Germline CDR1 and CDR2: KGHSH and LQKENI. The ends were cut back, 6 bases at V and 8 bases at J, with 19 bases in the middle. All unsorted peripheral T cells were captured because whole blood was used without fractionation.

J is TRBJ1-1 and V is TRBV18; D is unresolved. This sequence originates from an adult with HIV infection. The donor label of this sample is uncertain. Material: blood, obtained before antiretroviral therapy. In nucleotides, the CDR3 is TGTGCCAGCTCGCCAGAAACCAACAGTAGGGAAGCTTTCTTT. It encodes CASSPETNSREAFF.